The rows below give T cell receptor beta chains drawn from one sample of a study of OX40 agonist ivuxolimab in advanced cancers. The protocol was immunoSEQ multiplex PCR, while the TCRdb copy is restricted to in-frame clones and leaves out a portion. This sample has about 50,000 clones, with approximately 88% found just once. The sequencing here drew on CD4+ or CD8+ T cells sorted from blood, taken in a trial of the OX40 agonist ivuxolimab. The receptors were gathered from an adult with an advanced solid tumor such as melanoma, head and neck, liver or kidney cancer. CDR3s include the opening cysteine and the closing phenylalanine or tryptophan. The D gene is left open where the match is weak. A row's size may be missing; if present it is once, few, many or a size class.

D gene: NA
V gene: TRBV29-1
J gene: TRBJ2-5
clone size: NA
CDR3 DNA: TGCAGCGGACAAACAGGGTCGGAGACCCAGTACTTC
CDR3 protein: CSGQTGSETQYF

D gene: NA
V gene: TRBV9
J gene: TRBJ1-1
clone size: NA
CDR3 DNA: TGTGCCAGCAGCGTAGTGCCGGTCGGGCAGGGGATGAACACTGAAGCTTTCTTT
CDR3 protein: CASSVVPVGQGMNTEAFF

D gene: NA
V gene: TRBV6-1
J gene: TRBJ2-7
clone size: NA
CDR3 DNA: TGTGCCAGCAGCATAAGGACGGCCGGCTACGAGCAGTACTTC
CDR3 protein: CASSIRTAGYEQYF

D gene: NA
V gene: TRBV7-2
J gene: TRBJ1-6
clone size: NA
CDR3 DNA: TGTGCCAGCAGCTTAGAGGGGAATTCACCCCTCCACTTT
CDR3 protein: CASSLEGNSPLHF

D gene: NA
V gene: TRBV2
J gene: TRBJ1-1
clone size: few
CDR3 DNA: TGTGCCAGCATTATGGTCCCCGGATATATGAACACTGAAGCTTTCTTT
CDR3 protein: CASIMVPGYMNTEAFF

D gene: TRBD2
V gene: TRBV19
J gene: TRBJ2-7
clone size: NA
CDR3 DNA: TGTGCCAGTAGTTCGGGACTAGCGGCCTACGAGCAGTACTTC
CDR3 protein: CASSSGLAAYEQYF

D gene: NA
V gene: TRBV27
J gene: TRBJ1-6
clone size: NA
CDR3 DNA: TGTGCCAGCAGTCGACTACCTACAGGAGTTTCTTCACCCCTCCACTTT
CDR3 protein: CASSRLPTGVSSPLHF

D gene: NA
V gene: TRBV13
J gene: TRBJ2-1
clone size: NA
CDR3 DNA: TGTGCCAGCAGCTTAGGGTCCCCAGGTTACAATGAGCAGTTCTTC
CDR3 protein: CASSLGSPGYNEQFF

D gene: TRBD2
V gene: TRBV19
J gene: TRBJ2-7
clone size: NA
CDR3 DNA: TGTGCCAGTAGTAGGGCAGCGGGAGGGTACGAGCAGTACTTC
CDR3 protein: CASSRAAGGYEQYF

D gene: NA
V gene: TRBV27
J gene: TRBJ2-2
clone size: few
CDR3 DNA: TGTGCCAGTACCTGGACAGCGAGCACCGGGGAGCTGTTTTTT
CDR3 protein: CASTWTASTGELFF

D gene: TRBD1
V gene: TRBV9
J gene: TRBJ1-1
clone size: NA
CDR3 DNA: TGTGCCAGCAGCCCGGGGACAGGGAACACTGAAGCTTTCTTT
CDR3 protein: CASSPGTGNTEAFF

D gene: NA
V gene: TRBV7-9
J gene: TRBJ2-3
clone size: NA
CDR3 DNA: TGTGCCAGCAGCTTAGTTGCAGATACGCAGTATTTT
CDR3 protein: CASSLVADTQYF

D gene: NA
V gene: TRBV10-2
J gene: TRBJ2-1
clone size: NA
CDR3 DNA: TGCGCCAGCAGTGAAATAGACACAATGTTTCCCGTACAGTTCTTC
CDR3 protein: CASSEIDTMFPVQFF

D gene: NA
V gene: TRBV11-1
J gene: TRBJ1-1
clone size: NA
CDR3 DNA: TGTGCCAGCAGCCACGAGTCCAGGGGCGCTGAAGCTTTCTTT
CDR3 protein: CASSHESRGAEAFF

D gene: TRBD1
V gene: TRBV4-1
J gene: TRBJ1-6
clone size: once
CDR3 DNA: TGCGCCAGCAGCCAAGAAACGACAGGGGAGTGGTCACCCCTCCACTTT
CDR3 protein: CASSQETTGEWSPLHF

D gene: NA
V gene: TRBV18
J gene: TRBJ2-5
clone size: NA
CDR3 DNA: TGTGCCAGCTCATCGACGCACCTCTCTGGGGAGACCCAGTACTTC
CDR3 protein: CASSSTHLSGETQYF

D gene: TRBD2
V gene: TRBV6-6
J gene: TRBJ2-5
clone size: NA
CDR3 DNA: TGTGCCAGCAGTTCGTTTGGCGGGAGAAAAGAGACCCAGTACTTC
CDR3 protein: CASSSFGGRKETQYF

D gene: TRBD2
V gene: TRBV7-9
J gene: TRBJ2-1
clone size: NA
CDR3 DNA: TGTGCCAGCAGCTCCTCCGGGGGGTCAAATGAGCAGTTCTTC
CDR3 protein: CASSSSGGSNEQFF

D gene: NA
V gene: TRBV7-6
J gene: TRBJ2-5
clone size: once
CDR3 DNA: TGTGCCAGCAGCTTAGCTTCAACTAGAGTGGAGACCCAGTACTTC
CDR3 protein: CASSLASTRVETQYF

D gene: NA
V gene: TRBV19
J gene: TRBJ1-2
clone size: NA
CDR3 DNA: TGTGCCAGTAGTATCGCACAACCCGCAGGCTACACCTTC
CDR3 protein: CASSIAQPAGYTF

D gene: TRBD2
V gene: TRBV9
J gene: TRBJ2-3
clone size: NA
CDR3 DNA: TGTGCCAGCAGCGTAGGAGCGGGAGGGTGGAGCACAGATACGCAGTATTTT
CDR3 protein: CASSVGAGGWSTDTQYF

D gene: NA
V gene: TRBV4-2
J gene: TRBJ1-5
clone size: few
CDR3 DNA: TGTGCCAGCAGCCAAGATCCTAATCAGCCCCAGCATTTT
CDR3 protein: CASSQDPNQPQHF

D gene: TRBD2
V gene: TRBV4-1
J gene: TRBJ2-3
clone size: NA
CDR3 DNA: TGCGCCAGCAGCCCCGGAGCGGGAGACGGCACAGATACGCAGTATTTT
CDR3 protein: CASSPGAGDGTDTQYF

D gene: TRBD2
V gene: TRBV2
J gene: TRBJ2-5
clone size: NA
CDR3 DNA: TGTGCCAGCAGTCCTCCGGCGTCGGGAGGAGAGACCCAGTACTTC
CDR3 protein: CASSPPASGGETQYF

D gene: NA
V gene: TRBV11-2
J gene: TRBJ2-7
clone size: few
CDR3 DNA: TGTGCCAGCAGCTTAGCCGTGGAGGGAGGTGCCTACGAGCAGTACTTC
CDR3 protein: CASSLAVEGGAYEQYF

D gene: TRBD2
V gene: TRBV7-2
J gene: TRBJ2-3
clone size: NA
CDR3 DNA: TGTGCCAGCAGCTCCCGTCGGAGAAGCGGGGGTACAGATACGCAGTATTTT
CDR3 protein: CASSSRRRSGGTDTQYF

D gene: NA
V gene: TRBV5-1
J gene: TRBJ1-1
clone size: NA
CDR3 DNA: TGCGCCAGCAGCTTAGGTTCCACTGAAGCTTTCTTT
CDR3 protein: CASSLGSTEAFF

D gene: NA
V gene: TRBV6-5
J gene: TRBJ2-7
clone size: NA
CDR3 DNA: TGTGCCAGCAGTTACACCAGATACGAGCAGTACTTC
CDR3 protein: CASSYTRYEQYF

D gene: NA
V gene: TRBV28
J gene: TRBJ1-6
clone size: NA
CDR3 DNA: TGTGCCAGCAGTTTAAGTAGGGTCTCTTTAATATATTCACCCCTCCACTTT
CDR3 protein: CASSLSRVSLIYSPLHF

D gene: TRBD2
V gene: TRBV13
J gene: TRBJ2-7
clone size: NA
CDR3 DNA: TGTGCCAGCAGCTTAATGAGCGGGGGGAACTCCTACGAGCAGTACTTC
CDR3 protein: CASSLMSGGNSYEQYF

D gene: NA
V gene: TRBV28
J gene: TRBJ1-2
clone size: NA
CDR3 DNA: TGTGCCAGCAGTCCCAACCACAGGGCCCGGCTCTATGGCTACACCTTC
CDR3 protein: CASSPNHRARLYGYTF

D gene: NA
V gene: TRBV19
J gene: TRBJ1-1
clone size: few
CDR3 DNA: TGTGCCAGTAGTGCGGGGTGGAACACTGAAGCTTTCTTT
CDR3 protein: CASSAGWNTEAFF

D gene: NA
V gene: TRBV2
J gene: TRBJ2-5
clone size: NA
CDR3 DNA: TGTGCCAGCAGACAAGGGATTCGAGGGGAGACCCAGTACTTC
CDR3 protein: CASRQGIRGETQYF

D gene: NA
V gene: TRBV27
J gene: TRBJ1-1
clone size: NA
CDR3 DNA: TGTGCCAGCAGCCCTCGGACGGCCCTGAAAGCTTTCTTT
CDR3 protein: CASSPRTALKAFF

D gene: TRBD2
V gene: TRBV19
J gene: TRBJ2-1
clone size: NA
CDR3 DNA: TGTGCCAGTAGTCCCCGGGGCGGTCTAGCGGATGGTGAGTTCTTC
CDR3 protein: CASSPRGGLADGEFF

D gene: NA
V gene: TRBV29-1
J gene: TRBJ2-1
clone size: once
CDR3 DNA: TGCAGCGTTGGGGCTTCCAATGAGCAGTTCTTC
CDR3 protein: CSVGASNEQFF

D gene: NA
V gene: TRBV5-1
J gene: TRBJ1-2
clone size: NA
CDR3 DNA: TGCGCCAGCAGCTTCGGACAATATGGCTACACCTTC
CDR3 protein: CASSFGQYGYTF

D gene: TRBD1
V gene: TRBV7-2
J gene: TRBJ1-2
clone size: NA
CDR3 DNA: TGTGCCAGCAGCAGCAACCGGGACAGGGGGACTTGGGGCTACACCTTC
CDR3 protein: CASSSNRDRGTWGYTF

D gene: NA
V gene: TRBV10-1
J gene: TRBJ2-2
clone size: NA
CDR3 DNA: TGCGCCAGCAGTGTTGGAGGCACCGGGGAGCTGTTTTTT
CDR3 protein: CASSVGGTGELFF

D gene: NA
V gene: TRBV18
J gene: TRBJ2-7
clone size: NA
CDR3 DNA: TGTGCCAGCTCACAAGGGGGGAACGAGCAGTACTTC
CDR3 protein: CASSQGGNEQYF

D gene: NA
V gene: TRBV7-2
J gene: TRBJ2-7
clone size: NA
CDR3 DNA: TGTGCCAGCAGCCCGCGGGCCGCTCGCCTTCAGTACGAGCAGTACTTC
CDR3 protein: CASSPRAARLQYEQYF

D gene: TRBD2
V gene: TRBV5-3
J gene: TRBJ2-7
clone size: NA
CDR3 DNA: TGTGCCAGAACCCACTGTCCGTGGGACTACCCATCCCCTTCTGACGAGCAGTACTTC
CDR3 protein: CARTHCPWDYPSPSDEQYF

D gene: TRBD1
V gene: TRBV9
J gene: TRBJ2-7
clone size: NA
CDR3 DNA: TGTGCCAGCAGTGCCGGGACAGGGGCCACCTACGAGCAGTACTTC
CDR3 protein: CASSAGTGATYEQYF

D gene: TRBD2
V gene: TRBV6-1
J gene: TRBJ2-7
clone size: NA
CDR3 DNA: TGTGCCAGCAGTGACCCCGGGACTAGCGCGTACGAGCAGTACTTC
CDR3 protein: CASSDPGTSAYEQYF

D gene: TRBD2
V gene: TRBV7-8
J gene: TRBJ2-1
clone size: NA
CDR3 DNA: TGTGCCAGCAGCTTAGGTAGAGCGGGAGGTTCCAACCCCTACAATGAGCAGTTCTTC
CDR3 protein: CASSLGRAGGSNPYNEQFF

D gene: TRBD1
V gene: TRBV18
J gene: TRBJ2-5
clone size: NA
CDR3 DNA: TGTGCCAGCTCACGGACAGGGGGAAAAGAGACCCAGTACTTC
CDR3 protein: CASSRTGGKETQYF

D gene: TRBD1
V gene: TRBV19
J gene: TRBJ2-1
clone size: NA
CDR3 DNA: TGTGCCAGTAAGCCAGACAGGGTGGGAGATGAGCAGTTCTTC
CDR3 protein: CASKPDRVGDEQFF